This T cell receptor beta chain is drawn from a study of blood T cells in healthy people across ages. Study observations and caveats: Long-lived donors exceeded aged donors in naive CD4+ cells and diversity. Shifts in expanded clonotypes may have been confounded by donor CMV status, which was unknown. When one million T cells were used, diversity estimates were thought to be underestimates.

About this clonotype: What it binds is not known.

The use of a sample-barcoded 5' primer and a J-beta primer mix characterized a second PCR of roughly 6 to 11 cycles. Each of the cDNA molecules was tagged by a template-switch adaptor with 12 random nucleotides. TCRdb passed the 5' RACE reads through MiXCR, listing each CDR3 protein once. The sample contains fewer than 900,000 distinct CDR3 sequences, approximately 35% of which appear only once. Germline CDR1 is SGDLS and CDR2 is YYNGEE. The CDR3 length is 15 residues. V dropped 0 bases and J dropped 4; count of bases not matched to a gene: 4. V and J are TRBV9 and TRBJ2-1; TRBD2 matches at 7 bases. Sequencing was performed on blood. The clonotype was recovered from a man in his late teens or twenties in good health. The CDR3: CASSVVDGGYNEQFF. The DNA of the CDR3 is TGTGCCAGCAGCGTAGTTGACGGGGGGTACAATGAGCAGTTCTTC.